The T cell receptor (beta chain) described here comes from a study of blood T cell repertoires in COVID-19. Study information: Some COVID-19 samples were acute and others convalescent; all came from the United States, Italy and Spain. T cells, B-cell-depleted T cells, or PBMCs supplied cDNA or gDNA.

Per germline, CDR1 SGHTS and CDR2 YDEGEE. The CDR3 runs 13 residues. Trimming removed 3 bases at V and 4 bases at J, with 10 bases between. In the source study's methods: How many nucleated cells were present was estimated from reference gene primer amplification. Some clones are missing from TCRdb's copy, which holds only in-frame ones; the method was immunoSEQ multiplex PCR. Clone size and the V and J calls come from that table; the DNA yielded D and trimming. Of about 58,000 clones in the sample, about 91% were seen once. Sequencing was done on a sample of peripheral blood. The clonotype comes from a man aged 45-65 years with active COVID-19. This rearrangement joins TRBV5-8 to TRBJ1-2; tentatively, D is TRBD1 (5 bases). CDR3 region: CASSYRSSYGYTF. CDR3 DNA: TGTGCCAGCAGCTACAGGTCGAGCTATGGCTACACCTTC.